The source of this T cell receptor beta chain is a study of blood T cell repertoires in COVID-19. Study in general: COVID-19 samples, acute and convalescent, were from the United States, Italy and Spain.

The germline V and J ends were trimmed by 5 bases and 3 bases, with 20 bases remaining between them. CDR1 and CDR2 from the germline V gene are MNHNY and SVGAGI (reference sequence). This CDR3 is 17 amino acids long. Under the authors' procedure: Reference gene primer amplification gave nucleated cell count estimates. TCRdb's copy holds only in-frame clones and misses some; the assay was immunoSEQ multiplex PCR. V and J calls and clone size are given by that table; D and trimming were obtained from the DNA. The sample shows 470,000 or so clones, over 75% of them seen only once. The sample holds a few counts of this clone.

The chain couples TRBV6-6 to TRBJ2-1; D perhaps matches TRBD2 (6 bases). This TCR was recovered from a human donor in a cohort sampled during active COVID-19. Sequencing was carried out using peripheral blood. CDR3 region: CASSPQGGSNIYNEQFF. The CDR3 DNA reads as TGTGCCAGCAGTCCCCAGGGAGGTTCGAATATCTACAATGAGCAGTTCTTC.